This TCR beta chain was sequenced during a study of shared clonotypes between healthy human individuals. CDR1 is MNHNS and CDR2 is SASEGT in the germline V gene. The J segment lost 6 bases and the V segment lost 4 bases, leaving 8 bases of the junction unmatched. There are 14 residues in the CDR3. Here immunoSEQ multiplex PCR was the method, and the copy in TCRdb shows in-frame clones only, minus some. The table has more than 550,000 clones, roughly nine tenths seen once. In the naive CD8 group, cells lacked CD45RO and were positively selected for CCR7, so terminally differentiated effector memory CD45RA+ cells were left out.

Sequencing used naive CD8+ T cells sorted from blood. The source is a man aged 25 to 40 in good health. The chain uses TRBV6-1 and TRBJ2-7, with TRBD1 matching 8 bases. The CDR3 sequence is CASSGRQGLSEQYF. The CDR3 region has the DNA TGTGCCAGCAGTGGACGACAGGGGCTGTCCGAGCAGTACTTC.